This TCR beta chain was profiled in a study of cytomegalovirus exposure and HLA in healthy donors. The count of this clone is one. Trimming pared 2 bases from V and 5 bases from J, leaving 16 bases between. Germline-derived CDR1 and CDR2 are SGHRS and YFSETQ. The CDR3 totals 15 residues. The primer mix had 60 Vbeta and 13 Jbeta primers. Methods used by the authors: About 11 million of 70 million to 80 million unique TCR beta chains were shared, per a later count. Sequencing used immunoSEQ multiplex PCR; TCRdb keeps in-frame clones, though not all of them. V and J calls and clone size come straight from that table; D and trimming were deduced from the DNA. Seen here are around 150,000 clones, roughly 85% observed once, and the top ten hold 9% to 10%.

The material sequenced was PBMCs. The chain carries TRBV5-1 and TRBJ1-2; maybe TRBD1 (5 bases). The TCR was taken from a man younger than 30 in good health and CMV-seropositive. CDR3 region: CASSLAGPETYGYTF. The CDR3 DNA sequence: TGCGCCAGCAGCTTAGCGGGACCCGAGACTTATGGCTACACCTTC. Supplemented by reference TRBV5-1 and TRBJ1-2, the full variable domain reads KAGVTQTPRYLIKTRGQQVTLSCSPISGHRSVSWYQQTPGQGLQFLFEYFSETQRNKGNFPGRFSGRQFSNSRSEMNVSTLELGDSALYLCASSLAGPETYGYTFGSGTRLTVV.